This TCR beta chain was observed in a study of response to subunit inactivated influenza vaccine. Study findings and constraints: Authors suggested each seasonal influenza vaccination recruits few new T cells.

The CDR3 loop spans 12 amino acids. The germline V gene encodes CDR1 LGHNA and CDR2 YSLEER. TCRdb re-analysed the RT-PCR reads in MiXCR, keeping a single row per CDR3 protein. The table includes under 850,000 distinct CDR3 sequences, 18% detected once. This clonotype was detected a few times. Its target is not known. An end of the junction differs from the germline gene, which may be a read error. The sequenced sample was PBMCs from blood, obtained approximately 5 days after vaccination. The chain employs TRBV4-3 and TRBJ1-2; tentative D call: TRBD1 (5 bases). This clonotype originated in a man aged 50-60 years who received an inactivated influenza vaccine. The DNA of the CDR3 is TGCGCCAGCAGCCAAGATGGGCGGGGCCCGATATTC. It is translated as CASSQDGRGPIF.